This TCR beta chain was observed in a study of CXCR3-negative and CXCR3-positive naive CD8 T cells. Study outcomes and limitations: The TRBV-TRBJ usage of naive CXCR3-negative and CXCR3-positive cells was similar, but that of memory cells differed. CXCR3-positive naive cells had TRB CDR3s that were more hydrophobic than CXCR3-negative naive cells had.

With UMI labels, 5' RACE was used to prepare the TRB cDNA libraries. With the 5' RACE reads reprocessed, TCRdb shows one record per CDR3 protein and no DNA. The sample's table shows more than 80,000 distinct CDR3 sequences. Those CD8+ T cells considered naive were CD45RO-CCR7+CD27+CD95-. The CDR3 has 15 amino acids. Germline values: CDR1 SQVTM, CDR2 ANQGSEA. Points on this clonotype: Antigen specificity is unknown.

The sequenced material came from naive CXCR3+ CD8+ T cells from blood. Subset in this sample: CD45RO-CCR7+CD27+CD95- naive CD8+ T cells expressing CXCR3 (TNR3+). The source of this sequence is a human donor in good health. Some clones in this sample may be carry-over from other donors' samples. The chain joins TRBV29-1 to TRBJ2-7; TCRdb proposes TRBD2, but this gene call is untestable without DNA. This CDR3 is CSVEVLAGGKNEQYF.